What follows describes a single T cell receptor beta chain. This sample was included in a study of cytomegalovirus exposure and HLA in healthy donors. With 60 Vbeta and 13 Jbeta primers, the PCR was carried out. Here immunoSEQ multiplex PCR was the method, and the copy in TCRdb shows in-frame clones only, minus some. The sample has some 120,000 clones; the top ten hold approximately 2%. CDR3 length equals 15 residues. Germline V gene data show CDR1 as LNHDA and CDR2 as SQIVND (reference sequence). Trimming shortened V by 7 bases and J by 3 bases, and 16 bases separated the two germline ends. The chain uses TRBV19 and TRBJ2-1; TRBD2 might be the D (5 bases). The specimen sequenced was PBMCs. The sequence derives from a man aged 35 to 55 in good health and CMV-seronegative. CDR3 sequence (DNA): TGTGCCAGTACCTCAAGCGGAGACAACTACAATGAGCAGTTCTTC. Encoded protein: CASTSSGDNYNEQFF.